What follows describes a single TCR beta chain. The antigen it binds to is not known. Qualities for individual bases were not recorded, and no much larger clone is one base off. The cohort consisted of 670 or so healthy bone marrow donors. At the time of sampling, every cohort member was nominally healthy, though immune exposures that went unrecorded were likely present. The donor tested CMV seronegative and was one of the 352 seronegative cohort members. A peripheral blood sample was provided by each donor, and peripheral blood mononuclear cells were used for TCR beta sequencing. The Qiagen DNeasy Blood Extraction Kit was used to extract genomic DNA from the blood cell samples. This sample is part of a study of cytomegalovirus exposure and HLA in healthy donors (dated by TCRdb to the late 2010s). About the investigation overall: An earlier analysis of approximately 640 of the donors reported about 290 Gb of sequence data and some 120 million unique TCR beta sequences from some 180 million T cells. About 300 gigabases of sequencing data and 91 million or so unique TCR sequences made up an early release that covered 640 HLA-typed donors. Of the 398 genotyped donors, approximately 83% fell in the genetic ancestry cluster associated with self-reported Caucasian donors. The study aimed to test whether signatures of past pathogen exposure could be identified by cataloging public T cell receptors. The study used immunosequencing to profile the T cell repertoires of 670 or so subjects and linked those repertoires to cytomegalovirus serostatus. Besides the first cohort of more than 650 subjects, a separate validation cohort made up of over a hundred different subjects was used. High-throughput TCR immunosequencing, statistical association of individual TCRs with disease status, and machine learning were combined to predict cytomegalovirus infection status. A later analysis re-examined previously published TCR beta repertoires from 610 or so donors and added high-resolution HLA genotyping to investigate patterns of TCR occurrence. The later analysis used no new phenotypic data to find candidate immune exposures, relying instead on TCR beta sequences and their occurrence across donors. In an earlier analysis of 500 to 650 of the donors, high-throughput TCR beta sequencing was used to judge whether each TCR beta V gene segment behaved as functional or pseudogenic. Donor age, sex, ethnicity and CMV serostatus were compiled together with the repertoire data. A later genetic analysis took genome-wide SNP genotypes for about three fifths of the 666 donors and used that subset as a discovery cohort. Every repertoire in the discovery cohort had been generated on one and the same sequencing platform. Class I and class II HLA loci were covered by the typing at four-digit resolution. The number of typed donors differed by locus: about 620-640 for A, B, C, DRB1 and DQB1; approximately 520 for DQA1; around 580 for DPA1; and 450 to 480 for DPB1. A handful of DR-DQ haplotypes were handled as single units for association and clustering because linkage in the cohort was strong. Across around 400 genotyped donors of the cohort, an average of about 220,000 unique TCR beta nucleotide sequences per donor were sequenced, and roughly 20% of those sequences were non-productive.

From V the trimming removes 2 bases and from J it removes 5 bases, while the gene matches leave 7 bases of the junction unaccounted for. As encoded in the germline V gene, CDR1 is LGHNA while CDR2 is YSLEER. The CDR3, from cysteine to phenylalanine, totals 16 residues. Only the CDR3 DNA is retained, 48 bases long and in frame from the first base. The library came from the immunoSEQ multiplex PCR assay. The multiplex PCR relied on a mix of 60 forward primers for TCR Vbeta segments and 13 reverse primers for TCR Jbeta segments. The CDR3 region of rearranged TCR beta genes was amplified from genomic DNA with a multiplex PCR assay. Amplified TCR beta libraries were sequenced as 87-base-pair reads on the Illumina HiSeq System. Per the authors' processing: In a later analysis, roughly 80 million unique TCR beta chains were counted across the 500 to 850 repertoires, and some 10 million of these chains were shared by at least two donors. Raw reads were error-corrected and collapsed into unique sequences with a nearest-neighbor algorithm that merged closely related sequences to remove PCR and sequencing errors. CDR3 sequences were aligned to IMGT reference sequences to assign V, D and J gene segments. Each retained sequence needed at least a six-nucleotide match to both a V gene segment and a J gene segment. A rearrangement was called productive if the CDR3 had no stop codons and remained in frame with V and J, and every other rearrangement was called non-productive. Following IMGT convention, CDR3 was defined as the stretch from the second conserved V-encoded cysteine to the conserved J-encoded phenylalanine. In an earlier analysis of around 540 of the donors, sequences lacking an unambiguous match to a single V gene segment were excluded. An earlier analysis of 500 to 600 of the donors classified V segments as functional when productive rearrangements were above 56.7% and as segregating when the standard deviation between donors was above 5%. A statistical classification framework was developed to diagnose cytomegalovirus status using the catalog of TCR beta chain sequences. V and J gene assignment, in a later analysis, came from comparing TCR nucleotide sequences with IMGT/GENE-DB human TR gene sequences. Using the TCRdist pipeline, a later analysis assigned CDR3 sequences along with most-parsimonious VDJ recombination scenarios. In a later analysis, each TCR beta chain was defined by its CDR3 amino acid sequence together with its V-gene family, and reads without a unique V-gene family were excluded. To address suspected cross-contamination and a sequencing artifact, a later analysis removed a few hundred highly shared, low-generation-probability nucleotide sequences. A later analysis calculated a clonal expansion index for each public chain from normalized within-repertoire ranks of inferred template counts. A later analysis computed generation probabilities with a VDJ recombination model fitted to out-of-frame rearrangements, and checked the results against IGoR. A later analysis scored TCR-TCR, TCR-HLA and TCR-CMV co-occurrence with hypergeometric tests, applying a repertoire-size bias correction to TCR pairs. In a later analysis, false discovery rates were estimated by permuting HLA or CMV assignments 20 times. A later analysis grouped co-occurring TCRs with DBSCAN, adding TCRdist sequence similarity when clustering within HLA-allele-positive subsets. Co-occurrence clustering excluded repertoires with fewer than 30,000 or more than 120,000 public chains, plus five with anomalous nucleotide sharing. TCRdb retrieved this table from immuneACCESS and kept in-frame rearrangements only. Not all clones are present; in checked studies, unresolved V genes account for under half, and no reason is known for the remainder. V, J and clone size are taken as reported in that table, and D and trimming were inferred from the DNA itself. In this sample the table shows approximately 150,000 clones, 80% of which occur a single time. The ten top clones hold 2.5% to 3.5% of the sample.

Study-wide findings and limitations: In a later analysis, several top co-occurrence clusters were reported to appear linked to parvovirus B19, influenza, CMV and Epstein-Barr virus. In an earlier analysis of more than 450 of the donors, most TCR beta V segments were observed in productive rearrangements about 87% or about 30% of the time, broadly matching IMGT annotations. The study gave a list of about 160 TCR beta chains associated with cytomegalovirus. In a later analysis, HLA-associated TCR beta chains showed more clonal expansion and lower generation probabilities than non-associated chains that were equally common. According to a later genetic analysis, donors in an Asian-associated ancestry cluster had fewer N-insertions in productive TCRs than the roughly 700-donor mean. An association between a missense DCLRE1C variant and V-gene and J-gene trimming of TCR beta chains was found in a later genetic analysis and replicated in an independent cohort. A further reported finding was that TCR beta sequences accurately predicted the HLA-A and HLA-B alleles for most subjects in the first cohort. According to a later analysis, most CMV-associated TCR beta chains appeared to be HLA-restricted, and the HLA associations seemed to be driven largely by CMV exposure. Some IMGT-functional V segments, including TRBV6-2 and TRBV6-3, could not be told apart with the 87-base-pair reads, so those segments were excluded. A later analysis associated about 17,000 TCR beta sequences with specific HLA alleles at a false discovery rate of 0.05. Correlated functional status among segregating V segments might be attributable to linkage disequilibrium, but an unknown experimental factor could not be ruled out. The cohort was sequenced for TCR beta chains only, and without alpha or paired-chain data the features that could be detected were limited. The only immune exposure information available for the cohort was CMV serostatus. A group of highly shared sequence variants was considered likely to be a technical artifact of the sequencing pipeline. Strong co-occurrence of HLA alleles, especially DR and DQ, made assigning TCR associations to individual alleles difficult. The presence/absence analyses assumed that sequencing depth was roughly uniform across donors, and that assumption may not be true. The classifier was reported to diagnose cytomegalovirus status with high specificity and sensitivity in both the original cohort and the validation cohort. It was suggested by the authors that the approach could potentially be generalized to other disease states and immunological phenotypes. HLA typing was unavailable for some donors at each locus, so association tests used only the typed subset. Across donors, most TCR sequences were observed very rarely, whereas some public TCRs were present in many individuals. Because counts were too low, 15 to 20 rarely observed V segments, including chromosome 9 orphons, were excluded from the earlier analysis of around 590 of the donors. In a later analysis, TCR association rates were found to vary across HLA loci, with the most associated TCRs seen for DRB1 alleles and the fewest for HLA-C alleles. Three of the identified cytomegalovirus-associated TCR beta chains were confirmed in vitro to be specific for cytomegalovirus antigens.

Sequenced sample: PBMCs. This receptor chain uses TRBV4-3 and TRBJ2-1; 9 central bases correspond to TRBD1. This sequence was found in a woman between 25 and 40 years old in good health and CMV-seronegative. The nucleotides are TGCGCCAGCAGCCAATCAACCGGGACAGGGCACAATGAGCAGTTCTTC. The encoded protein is CASSQSTGTGHNEQFF.